One and the same sample provided the 25 T cell receptor beta chains below, sequenced in a study of blood T cells in healthy people across ages (dated by TCRdb to about 2015). Receptors were amplified or captured by 5' RACE. Sequenced using an Illumina HiSeq 2500. A second roughly 6 to 12 cycle PCR used a sample-barcoded 5' primer and a J-beta primer mix. The public reads were reanalyzed by TCRdb: fastp trimming at Q25, MiXCR alignment, in-frame beta chains only. One record per CDR3 amino acid sequence lists the most common genes and DNA. A total of about 1.1 million distinct CDR3 sequences appear in this sample, approximately 38% of them only once. The ten largest clones capture about an eighth of the sample. The sequenced material came from blood. These receptors were collected from a man aged 18 to 29 in good health.

In this sample, this clonotype turned up a few times. V usage is TRBV29-1 and J usage is TRBJ2-5, with TRBD1 matching over 7 bases. Germline-derived CDR1 and CDR2 are SQVTM and ANQGSEA. J lost 11 bases, V lost 4 bases, and 10 bases had no gene match. This CDR3 has 12 amino acids. The CDR3 nucleotides read TGCAGCGTTGGAGGGGGCCTCAATGAGCAGTACTTC. It yields the protein CSVGGGLNEQYF.

J is TRBJ1-2 and V is TRBV7-9; 10 positions match TRBD1. This CDR3 region has 15 residues. V trimming: 6 bases; J trimming: 5 bases; junction bases outside the gene matches: 9. CDR1 and CDR2 from the germline V gene are SEHNR and FQNEAQ (reference sequence). The CDR3 sequence is CASRPGTGDLYGYTF. The CDR3 nucleotides read TGTGCCAGCAGGCCCGGGACAGGGGATTTGTATGGCTACACCTTC.

The rearrangement links TRBV7-8 to TRBJ1-1, with 8 bases identical to TRBD1. Looked up from germline, CDR1 is SGHVS and CDR2 is FQNEAQ. J lost 8 bases, V lost 5 bases, and 16 bases had no gene match. The CDR3 runs 16 residues. The CDR3 region is CASSVGTGIQLVEAFF. The CDR3 nucleotides read TGTGCCAGCAGCGTCGGGACAGGTATCCAATTGGTGGAAGCTTTCTTT. The whole variable domain, remainder taken from reference TRBV7-8 and TRBJ1-1, is GAGVSQSPRYKVAKRGQDVALRCDPISGHVSLFWYQQALGQGPEFLTYFQNEAQLDKSGLPSDRFFAERPEGSVSTLKIQRTQQEDSAVYLCASSVGTGIQLVEAFFGQGTRLTVV.

This clonotype was counted a few times. The chain links TRBV6-5 to TRBJ1-2, with D hard to call. Germline assignment: CDR1 MNHEY and CDR2 SVGAGI. This CDR3 spans 16 amino acids. The V end lost 4 bases, the J end lost 2 bases, and 17 bases lay between the germline ends. CDR3 sequence (DNA): TGTGCCAGCAGTTCCACCCTAATACGGGCCAACTATGGCTACACCTTC. This encodes CASSSTLIRANYGYTF.

The genes are TRBV6-5 and TRBJ1-4; 8 bases line up with TRBD1. The germline V gene encodes CDR1 MNHEY and CDR2 SVGAGI. Unmatched junction bases numbered 4, after V lost 0 bases and J lost 4 bases. The CDR3 loop spans 16 amino acids. CDR3 in DNA: TGTGCCAGCAGTTACTCGACCACAGGGGGTAATGAAAAACTGTTTTTT. Its translation: CASSYSTTGGNEKLFF.

This clonotype appeared a few times. This could be a read error, since a much larger clone is one nucleotide away. The chain links TRBV15 to TRBJ1-1; TRBD1 is a possible D gene (6 bases). V was trimmed by 3 bases and J by 5 bases, leaving 28 bases between them. The CDR3 sequence is 19 residues long. Germline V gene sequence: CDR1 LNHNV, CDR2 YYDKDF (reference sequence). The CDR3 coding sequence is TGTGCCACCAGCAGCAGGTTGAAGCTGGACGGGGGGCGTCTGACTGAAGCTTTCTTT. Amino acid sequence: CATSSRLKLDGGRLTEAFF.

The chain joins TRBV25-1 to TRBJ1-6; tentatively, D is TRBD1 (5 bases). The germline gives CDR1 MGHDK, CDR2 SYGVNS. The CDR3 has 14 residues. The ends were cut back, 8 bases at V and 6 bases at J, with 14 bases in the middle. The CDR3 region has the DNA TGTGCCAGCGCCTACGGGGCATCTAATTCACCCCTCCACTTT. Translated: CASAYGASNSPLHF.

Only a few counts were recorded for this clonotype. The V gene is TRBV14, the J gene TRBJ1-4; 7 bases are shared with TRBD1. J was trimmed by 8 bases and V by 2 bases; bases with no gene match: 8. The CDR3 runs 15 residues. CDR1 is SGHDN and CDR2 is FVKESK in the germline V gene. In DNA, the CDR3 is TGTGCCAGCAGCCAACAACAGGGGTTCGGGGAAAAACTGTTTTTT. Translated, it gives CASSQQQGFGEKLFF.

V usage is TRBV24-1 and J usage is TRBJ1-2, with 7 bases identical to TRBD1. The junction had 4 bases not matched to a gene; V was cut back by 4 bases and J by 0 bases. CDR1 and CDR2 from the germline V gene are KGHDR and SFDVKD. CDR3 length: 15 residues. The CDR3 spells CATSDRGTANYGYTF. The CDR3 DNA sequence: TGTGCCACCAGTGACCGCGGGACAGCTAACTATGGCTACACCTTC.

Of note for this clonotype: A much larger clone differs from this one at a single base, so this may be a read error. The chain couples TRBV7-6 to TRBJ2-7; D gene uncertain. The DNA end is a closer match to TRBJ2-5, so the J assignment may be wrong. CDR1 is SGHVS, CDR2 FNYEAQ, per germline. The CDR3 extends over 13 amino acids. The CDR3 DNA reads as TGTGCCAGCGGCTTAGCCCGATGGGAGACCCAGTACTTC. This translates into CASGLARWETQYF.

This clonotype showed up just a few times. The J gene is TRBJ1-4, the V gene TRBV20-1; no definite D call. CDR3 size: 12 residues. Trimming removed 6 bases from V and 8 bases from J, with 13 bases in between. CDR1 and CDR2 from the germline V gene are DFQATT and SNEGSKA (reference sequence). CDR3 DNA: TGCAGTGCCCATTATATAAGGGAAAAACTGTTTTTT. Its translation: CSAHYIREKLFF.

The DNA for the CDR3 is TGTGCCAGCAGCTTAGAGGCCTCAGAGACCCAGTACTTC. It is translated as CASSLEASETQYF. The chain has TRBV7-2 and TRBJ2-5; D unresolved. The CDR3 consists of 13 residues. Germline V gene lookup returns CDR1 SGHTA and CDR2 FQGNSA. V lost 1 base and J lost 4, with 7 bases in between. Full variable domain (missing parts from reference TRBV7-2 and TRBJ2-5): GAGVSQSPSNKVTEKGKDVELRCDPISGHTALYWYRQSLGQGLEFLIYFQGNSAPDKSGLPSDRFSAERTGGSVSTLTIQRTQQEDSAVYLCASSLEASETQYFGPGTRLLVL.

This chain connects TRBV12-3 or TRBV12-4 to TRBJ2-1, with D unresolved. V was shortened by 5 bases and J by 4 bases, with 15 bases between the two germline ends. CDR3 length: 15 residues. The CDR3 sequence: CASSLRASDYNEQFF. CDR3 in DNA: TGTGCCAGCAGTCTCCGGGCCTCGGATTACAATGAGCAGTTCTTC.

With respect to this clonotype: One end of the junction is discordant with germline, which a read error may explain. The chain links TRBV29-1 to TRBJ2-2; no definite D call. This CDR3 has 10 amino acids. Germline CDR1 reads SQVTM; CDR2 reads ANQGSEA. The CDR3 sequence: CSIDAGELFF. Written as DNA, the CDR3 is TGCAGCATTGACGCCGGGGAGCTGTTTTTT.

The table lists this clonotype with a few counts. The chain employs TRBV27 and TRBJ2-2; 7 bases map to TRBD1. The junction had 6 bases not matched to a gene; V was cut back by 5 bases and J by 6 bases. The CDR3 has 14 residues. Germline V gene lookup returns CDR1 MNHEY and CDR2 SMNVEV (reference sequence). The CDR3 sequence is CASSLRQGPGELFF. CDR3 in DNA: TGTGCCAGCAGTCTACGACAGGGTCCCGGGGAGCTGTTTTTT.

This chain joins TRBV7-9 and TRBJ1-5, with D possibly TRBD1 on 6 matching bases. V shed 5 bases and J shed 5 bases, with 10 bases lying between them. CDR1 is SEHNR and CDR2 is FQNEAQ in the germline V gene (reference sequence). This CDR3 is built from 13 residues. The CDR3: CASSGQIDQPQHF. In DNA, the CDR3 is TGTGCCAGCAGCGGACAGATTGATCAGCCCCAGCATTTT.

The chain has TRBV20-1 and TRBJ2-1; D call uncertain. Germline V gives CDR1 DFQATT, CDR2 SNEGSKA (reference sequence). This CDR3 contains 14 residues. Deletions cut 7 bases from V and 4 bases from J, with 17 bases between. The CDR3 sequence: CSVVRGPGYNEQFF. The CDR3 DNA reads TGCAGTGTTGTCCGAGGACCTGGTTACAATGAGCAGTTCTTC.

The chain combines TRBV5-1 with TRBJ2-1; D is undetermined. The length of the CDR3 is 14 residues. Trimming stripped 4 bases from V and 2 bases from J, with 10 bases between. CDR1 is SGHRS and CDR2 is YFSETQ in the germline V gene. The CDR3 sequence: CASSADAAYNEQFF. The CDR3 DNA follows: TGCGCCAGCAGCGCTGACGCCGCCTACAATGAGCAGTTCTTC.

This clonotype was counted only a few times. The gene calls are TRBV20-1 and TRBJ1-2, with D perhaps matching TRBD1 (6 bases). The CDR3 runs 12 residues. The germline CDR1 and CDR2 sequences are DFQATT and SNEGSKA (reference sequence). V shed 3 bases and J shed 4 bases, with 9 bases lying between them. DNA of the CDR3: TGCAGTGCTAGCAGGGGTGTCTATGGCTACACCTTC. Its translation: CSASRGVYGYTF.

This clonotype was recorded a few times. The genes are TRBV5-1 and TRBJ1-1, with a tentative D call TRBD1 (5 bases). Germline CDR1 and CDR2: SGHRS and YFSETQ. This CDR3 has 15 residues. The V end lost 0 bases, the J end lost 1 base, and 10 bases lay between the germline ends. This CDR3 is CASSLVPGPNTEAFF. CDR3 nucleotide sequence: TGCGCCAGCAGCTTGGTGCCGGGGCCGAACACTGAAGCTTTCTTT. Filled out from reference TRBV5-1 and TRBJ1-1, the complete variable domain reads KAGVTQTPRYLIKTRGQQVTLSCSPISGHRSVSWYQQTPGQGLQFLFEYFSETQRNKGNFPGRFSGRQFSNSRSEMNVSTLELGDSALYLCASSLVPGPNTEAFFGQGTRLTVV.

The chain joins TRBV7-2 to TRBJ1-5; 7 bases match TRBD1. Germline CDR1 and CDR2: SGHTA and FQGNSA. J was trimmed by 2 bases and V by 4 bases; bases with no gene match: 8. CDR3 size: 16 residues. This CDR3 is CASSSSGGWGNQPQHF. CDR3 DNA: TGTGCCAGCAGCTCCTCAGGGGGGTGGGGCAATCAGCCCCAGCATTTT.

The rearrangement links TRBV12-3 or TRBV12-4 to TRBJ1-2; no reliable D call. V was cut by 4 bases and J by 5 bases, with 5 bases left in between. The CDR3 has 11 amino acids. CDR3: CASSYYYGYTF. Here the CDR3 DNA reads TGTGCCAGCAGTTACTATTATGGCTACACCTTC.

The J gene is TRBJ2-3, the V gene TRBV20-1; possibly TRBD2 for D (5 bases). Deletions cut 5 bases from V and 0 bases from J, with 12 bases between. CDR3 length: 14 amino acids. Germline loops: CDR1 DFQATT, CDR2 SNEGSKA (reference sequence). In DNA form, the CDR3 reads TGCAGTGCTCCCCGGGATACTAGCACAGATACGCAGTATTTT. Translating it yields CSAPRDTSTDTQYF.

This clonotype was detected a few times. The chain couples TRBV4-3 to TRBJ1-2; D gene ambiguous. Germline V gene data show CDR1 as LGHNA and CDR2 as YSLEER. The CDR3 runs 14 residues. V was clipped by 4 bases and J by 0 bases, with 9 bases between them. The CDR3 DNA follows: TGCGCCAGCAGCCCCGAGATAGCTAACTATGGCTACACCTTC. Translating it yields CASSPEIANYGYTF.

The chain employs TRBV6-5 and TRBJ1-6; D perhaps matches TRBD1 (5 bases). The CDR3 is 14 residues long. In germline, CDR1 is MNHEY, CDR2 SVGAGI. V was clipped by 7 bases and J by 7 bases, with 14 bases between them. The CDR3: CASTRATRNSPLHF. The CDR3 region has the DNA TGTGCCAGCACCAGGGCAACTAGGAATTCACCCCTCCACTTT.